The 30 T cell receptor beta chains reported below all come from one sample, sequenced in a study of CD8 T cells in ankylosing spondylitis. Regarding the study as a whole: Blood from ankylosing spondylitis patients appeared to carry a characteristic roughly eight-variant TCR beta motif.

TCRdb reanalysed the 5' RACE reads using MiXCR and keeps one entry per CDR3 protein. The repertoire holds roughly 700,000 distinct CDR3 sequences, with 15% to 20% as singletons. For these TCRs, the target antigens are not known. Sequences were obtained from blood, either unsorted or a sorted T cell fraction (not recorded which). All receptors derive from a male donor with ankylosing spondylitis.

V usage is TRBV24-1 and J usage is TRBJ2-1, with 7 bases fitting TRBD2. The CDR3 is made up of 17 amino acids. Trimming at V came to 2 bases and at J to 7 bases, leaving 13 bases not matched to a gene. Looked up from germline, CDR1 is KGHDR and CDR2 is SFDVKD. CDR3 sequence (DNA): TGTGCCACCAGTGATTATAAGGAGGGAGGGCGGGTAAATGAGCAGTTCTTC. This codes for CATSDYKEGGRVNEQFF.

Only a few counts were recorded for this clonotype. The V gene is TRBV5-6, the J gene TRBJ1-1, with TRBD1 matching 7 bases. The ends lost 2 bases at V and 7 bases at J; junction bases unmatched: 11. Germline values: CDR1 SGHDT, CDR2 YYEEEE. The CDR3 is 15 residues long. The DNA for the CDR3 is TGTGCCAGCAGCTTCATACAGGGGCGGGCTAATGAAGCTTTCTTT. This translates into CASSFIQGRANEAFF. The whole variable domain, filled in from reference TRBV5-6 and TRBJ1-1, reads DAGVTQSPTHLIKTRGQQVTLRCSPKSGHDTVSWYQQALGQGPQFIFQYYEEEERQRGNFPDRFSGHQFPNYSSELNVNALLLGDSALYLCASSFIQGRANEAFFGQGTRLTVV.

J is TRBJ1-1 and V is TRBV20-1; unclear D gene. CDR1 is DFQATT, CDR2 SNEGSKA, per germline (reference sequence). The CDR3 runs to 14 residues. Trimming removed 0 bases at V and 0 bases at J, with 8 bases between. Here the CDR3 reads CSARDARVNTEAFF. The CDR3 DNA reads TGCAGTGCTAGAGACGCCCGGGTGAACACTGAAGCTTTCTTT.

The gene calls are TRBV20-1 and TRBJ2-1; 7 positions match TRBD2. The CDR3 consists of 15 residues. The germline CDR1 and CDR2 sequences are DFQATT and SNEGSKA (reference sequence). V trimming: 0 bases; J trimming: 3 bases; junction bases outside the gene matches: 5. The CDR3 loop reads CSARDWRGNYNEQFF. The CDR3 bases are TGCAGTGCTAGAGATTGGCGGGGGAACTACAATGAGCAGTTCTTC.

The chain has TRBV12-3 or TRBV12-4 and TRBJ2-3; perhaps TRBD2 as D (5 bases). Deletions cut 10 bases from V and 6 bases from J, with 20 bases between. The length of the CDR3 is 14 residues. The CDR3 spells CATQPPGRADTQYF. The CDR3 region has the DNA TGTGCCACCCAACCCCCCGGGCGGGCGGATACGCAGTATTTT.

The chain carries TRBV20-1 and TRBJ1-1; no reliable D call. Per germline, CDR1 DFQATT and CDR2 SNEGSKA (reference sequence). V shed 2 bases and J shed 0 bases, with 16 bases lying between them. This CDR3 has 16 amino acids. The CDR3 is CSARSNRDPMNTEAFF. CDR3 nucleotides: TGCAGTGCTAGATCCAACCGGGATCCCATGAACACTGAAGCTTTCTTT.

The J gene is TRBJ1-1, the V gene TRBV5-1, with D unresolved. The CDR3 spans 15 residues. The germline V gene encodes CDR1 SGHRS and CDR2 YFSETQ. Trimming left V 4 bases short and J 1 base short, with 14 bases between. The CDR3 reads CASSGKTPGNTEAFF. The CDR3 DNA sequence: TGCGCCAGCAGCGGCAAGACTCCTGGGAACACTGAAGCTTTCTTT.

The chain couples TRBV5-1 to TRBJ2-5; possibly TRBD2 for D (6 bases). The V end was cut by 3 bases, the J end by 1 base, with 10 bases between. CDR1 and CDR2 from the germline V gene are SGHRS and YFSETQ. The CDR3 consists of 14 residues. CDR3: CASSSGTAQETQYF. The CDR3 region has the DNA TGCGCCAGCAGCTCCGGGACTGCCCAAGAGACCCAGTACTTC.

This clonotype was found once. The chain couples TRBV7-9 to TRBJ1-1, with 9 bases that match TRBD1. The junction had 10 bases not matched to a gene; V was cut back by 4 bases and J by 7 bases. This CDR3 region has 15 residues. Per the germline V gene, CDR1 is SEHNR and CDR2 is FQNEAQ (reference sequence). The CDR3 DNA follows: TGTGCCAGCAGCTGGGGACAGGGAGAGCGTAATGAAGCTTTCTTT. It yields the protein CASSWGQGERNEAFF.

This clonotype has a handful of counts. V and J are TRBV24-1 and TRBJ2-1, with 10 bases matching TRBD1. This CDR3 comprises 16 residues. After removal of 2 bases from V and 2 bases from J, the junction contained 2 bases not matched to a gene. Germline CDR1 is KGHDR and CDR2 is SFDVKD. CDR3 sequence: CATSDSGTGAYNEQFF. Here the CDR3 DNA reads TGTGCCACCAGTGATTCCGGGACAGGGGCCTACAATGAGCAGTTCTTC.

The chain carries TRBV13 and TRBJ2-2; TRBD2 is a possible D gene (5 bases). V lost 5 bases and J 2 bases, leaving 15 bases between the germline ends. This CDR3 has 16 amino acids. The germline CDR1 and CDR2 sequences are PRHDT and FYEKMQ (reference sequence). This CDR3 is CASSLRVSGNTGELFF. CDR3 coding DNA: TGTGCCAGCAGCCTCCGGGTGAGCGGAAACACCGGGGAGCTGTTTTTT.

This clonotype was observed a few times. J is TRBJ2-1 and V is TRBV12-3 or TRBV12-4; D is unresolved. CDR3 length equals 14 residues. V lost 3 bases, J lost 5 bases, and 11 bases lay in between. The CDR3 reads CASSFRLVNNEQFF. CDR3 DNA: TGTGCCAGCAGTTTTCGGCTAGTTAACAATGAGCAGTTCTTC.

This chain joins TRBV5-1 and TRBJ2-5, with 7 bases lining up with TRBD2. The junction had 5 bases not matched to a gene; V was cut back by 2 bases and J by 1 base. This CDR3 contains 15 residues. CDR1 SGHRS and CDR2 YFSETQ come from the germline V gene. The CDR3 loop is CASSFGDYTQETQYF. As DNA, the CDR3 is TGCGCCAGCAGCTTCGGGGACTACACCCAAGAGACCCAGTACTTC.

In its sample, this clonotype was seen once. The CDR3 here is CASSYSGSGTGDEKLFF. As DNA, the CDR3 is TGTGCCAGCAGTTACTCGGGATCCGGGACAGGGGACGAAAAACTGTTTTTT. The chain carries TRBV6-5 and TRBJ1-4, with 10 bases matching TRBD1. The V gene's germline CDR1 is MNHEY and CDR2 SVGAGI. This CDR3 contains 17 residues. Losses at the gene ends were 0 bases for V and 8 bases for J; bases not matched to a gene: 9.

This clonotype was recorded a few times. This chain uses TRBV3-1 with TRBJ2-7; TRBD1 aligns across 9 bases. The germline V gene encodes CDR1 LGHDT and CDR2 YNNKEL (reference sequence). This CDR3 contains 16 residues. The J segment lost 3 bases and the V segment lost 0 bases, leaving 6 bases of the junction unmatched. The DNA for the CDR3 is TGTGCCAGCAGCCAAGAGCCTACAGGGGGCATCTACGAGCAGTACTTC. Its translation is CASSQEPTGGIYEQYF.

The gene calls are TRBV7-2 and TRBJ2-5; D unresolved. CDR3 length equals 16 residues. The V end lost 5 bases, the J end lost 2 bases, and 18 bases lay between the germline ends. Germline CDR1 SGHTA, CDR2 FQGNSA. CDR3 protein: CASSPAAWAVQETQYF. The CDR3 nucleotides are TGTGCCAGCAGCCCCGCAGCGTGGGCGGTTCAAGAGACCCAGTACTTC.

The chain joins TRBV5-1 to TRBJ1-2; 9 nucleotides align to TRBD1. V was clipped by 0 bases and J by 8 bases; unmatched bases: 14. The CDR3 has 17 residues. Germline CDR1 is SGHRS and CDR2 is YFSETQ. The CDR3: CASSLAGTGSLKRGYTF. CDR3 nucleotide sequence: TGCGCCAGCAGCTTGGCTGGGACAGGGTCCCTAAAGCGGGGCTACACCTTC.

CDR3: CSAGKQGPAFF. The DNA of the CDR3 is TGCAGTGCTGGGAAACAGGGGCCAGCTTTCTTT. The V gene is TRBV20-1, the J gene TRBJ1-1; 7 nucleotides match TRBD1. J was trimmed by 10 bases and V by 5 bases; bases with no gene match: 7. This CDR3 region has 11 residues. Germline V gene sequence: CDR1 DFQATT, CDR2 SNEGSKA (reference sequence).

The rearrangement uses TRBV20-1 and TRBJ2-1; TRBD1 matches at 9 bases. Per the germline V gene, CDR1 is DFQATT and CDR2 is SNEGSKA (reference sequence). After removal of 5 bases from V and 2 bases from J, the junction contained 10 bases not matched to a gene. This CDR3 has 16 residues. This CDR3 reads CSAELTGTGTYNEQFF. DNA for the CDR3: TGCAGTGCTGAGCTAACCGGGACAGGGACCTACAATGAGCAGTTCTTC.

The chain combines TRBV5-1 with TRBJ1-2; TRBD1 is a possible D gene (5 bases). Germline V CDR1 and CDR2: SGHRS, YFSETQ. Trimming pared 4 bases from V and 4 bases from J, leaving 14 bases between. This CDR3 has 14 residues. The CDR3 nucleotides are TGCGCCAGCAGCCCCGGGGACGGAATCTATGGCTACACCTTC. This codes for CASSPGDGIYGYTF. The whole variable domain, filled in from reference TRBV5-1 and TRBJ1-2, reads KAGVTQTPRYLIKTRGQQVTLSCSPISGHRSVSWYQQTPGQGLQFLFEYFSETQRNKGNFPGRFSGRQFSNSRSEMNVSTLELGDSALYLCASSPGDGIYGYTFGSGTRLTVV.

CDR3 nucleotide sequence: TGTGCCAGCACCCCCCAAGCAGCTATTGAAAAACTGTTTTTT. The encoded protein is CASTPQAAIEKLFF. V gene TRBV6-2 or TRBV6-3 combines with J gene TRBJ1-4, with D uncertain. Trimming stripped 7 bases from V and 7 bases from J, with 16 bases between. The germline gives CDR1 MNHEY, CDR2 SVGEGT. This CDR3 has 14 residues.

In its sample, this clonotype was seen a few times. V is TRBV5-1 and J is TRBJ2-7; D may be TRBD2 (6 bases). Trimming removed 3 bases from V and 3 bases from J, with 10 bases in between. The CDR3 is 13 residues long. The germline CDR1 and CDR2 sequences are SGHRS and YFSETQ. CDR3 amino acids: CASSSTSNYEQYF. CDR3 nucleotide sequence: TGCGCCAGCAGCTCGACTAGTAACTACGAGCAGTACTTC.

There are many counts of this clonotype. This chain uses TRBV9 with TRBJ2-2, with unresolved D. The germline V gene has CDR1 SGDLS and CDR2 YYNGEE. The CDR3 length is 14 residues. V was pared by 0 bases and J by 6 bases, with 9 bases between. CDR3 DNA: TGTGCCAGCAGCGTAGTCACTGCTTCCGGGGAGCTGTTTTTT. Translated, it gives CASSVVTASGELFF.

This clonotype has ten or more counts. The chain couples TRBV7-9 to TRBJ1-3; 7 nucleotides line up with TRBD1. Germline V gene sequence: CDR1 SEHNR, CDR2 FQNEAQ (reference sequence). V shed 1 base, J shed 5 bases, and the junction held 11 bases outside the gene matches. This CDR3 contains 17 residues. The chain's CDR3 is CASSLVTPGTDRNTIYF. As DNA, the CDR3 is TGTGCCAGCAGCTTAGTTACCCCCGGGACAGACAGAAACACCATATATTTT.

The sample holds a few counts of this clonotype. This chain connects TRBV6-5 to TRBJ1-2; 7 bases fit TRBD1. The germline gives CDR1 MNHEY, CDR2 SVGAGI. This CDR3 spans 16 amino acids. The J segment lost 2 bases and the V segment lost 10 bases, leaving 16 bases of the junction unmatched. The CDR3 nucleotides read TGTGCCACAGTTCAGCGGGCAGGGGGAGTCAACTATGGCTACACCTTC. As protein: CATVQRAGGVNYGYTF.

The chain carries TRBV5-1 and TRBJ1-6, with D perhaps TRBD1 (5 bases). The CDR3 runs 13 residues. Germline V gene lookup returns CDR1 SGHRS and CDR2 YFSETQ. Trimming removed 7 bases at V and 6 bases at J, with 11 bases between. CDR3 sequence (DNA): TGCGCCAGCGCCCGGGACGGTAATTCACCCCTCCACTTT. Translation: CASARDGNSPLHF.

The V call is TRBV12-3 or TRBV12-4, the J call TRBJ2-2, with 10 positions matching TRBD2. CDR3 length equals 16 residues. Losses at the gene ends were 5 bases for V and 0 bases for J; bases not matched to a gene: 3. CDR3 DNA: TGTGCCAGCAGTCGAGGGACTAGCGCGAACACCGGGGAGCTGTTTTTT. It codes for CASSRGTSANTGELFF.

V usage is TRBV5-1 and J usage is TRBJ2-1, with D possibly being TRBD2 (6 bases). Germline-derived CDR1 and CDR2 are SGHRS and YFSETQ. V gave up 4 bases and J gave up 0 bases, with 20 bases separating them. This CDR3 has 18 amino acids. CDR3 sequence reads: CASSVTILADSSYNEQFF. The CDR3 nucleotides are TGCGCCAGCAGCGTAACCATTTTAGCGGATAGCTCCTACAATGAGCAGTTCTTC.

This rearrangement joins TRBV7-8 to TRBJ2-2; tentative D call: TRBD2 (5 bases). CDR1 is SGHVS and CDR2 is FQNEAQ in the germline V gene. V was trimmed by 1 base and J by 4 bases, leaving 13 bases between them. The CDR3 is 16 amino acids. CDR3 sequence: CASSLESAGVTGELFF. CDR3 nucleotide sequence: TGTGCCAGCAGCTTAGAGTCGGCGGGTGTCACCGGGGAGCTGTTTTTT.

The rearrangement uses TRBV7-8 and TRBJ1-5, with a weak D call TRBD1 (5 bases). Between the trimmed V and J ends, which lost 1 base and 6 bases, there was a span of 19 bases. In germline, CDR1 is SGHVS, CDR2 FQNEAQ. The CDR3 extends over 17 amino acids. In DNA form, the CDR3 reads TGTGCCAGCAGCTTAGGGGGACCCCTTCAGAGTGGTCAGCCCCAGCATTTT. Amino acid sequence: CASSLGGPLQSGQPQHF.